A single T cell receptor (beta chain) is shown here with its context. Its specific antigen is unknown. Base qualities are not at hand, and no much larger clone is one base apart. In Seattle, one collaborating source enrolled patients while the infection was active and tracked those patients longitudinally over the course of disease. Collaborating institutions collected whole blood in K2EDTA tubes following their own protocols. Collaborator samples were shipped for TCRbeta analysis as frozen whole blood, isolated PBMCs, or DNA extracted from either sample type. This sample is part of a study of blood T cell repertoires in COVID-19 (dated by TCRdb to 2018 to 2020). A note on the overall study: Samples covering the acute and convalescent phases of COVID-19 were provided by collaborators in the United States, Italy and Spain. The material from the prospective study consisted of cDNA or gDNA derived from T cells, B-cell-depleted T cells, or PBMCs. Subjects who had been exposed to COVID-19, were actively infected with it, or had recovered from it provided the deeply sampled blood TCRbeta repertoires that made up the dataset. The repertoires were made available in a free public database intended to serve as a resource for research on the immune response to SARS-CoV-2. Samples came from the ongoing ImmuneRACE study (first 160 participants) plus 1,254 subjects from 6 global collaborators. Nearly every sample came with metadata listing a de-identified subject ID, COVID-19 status, age in years and sex. Where available, HLA class I and class II types were taken from metadata supplied by the sample provider and were not determined by assay-based typing. Study-wide findings and limitations: The quantity of clinical and demographic metadata differed by source and by participant and was supplied without curation.

TCRbeta CDR3 regions were amplified from genomic DNA by means of the immunoSEQ Assay, a bias-controlled multiplex PCR. Processing in the source paper ran as follows. The number of nucleated cells in each sample was estimated from the amplification of reference gene primers within the assay. To quantify the absolute abundance of each unique TCRbeta CDR3 rearrangement, sequence reads were collapsed and filtered. For each sample, productive Simpson clonality was calculated by taking the square root of Simpson's diversity index across productive rearrangements. Imported from immuneACCESS, the table was reduced by TCRdb to in-frame sequences with V and J called. These copies leave out some clones; in studies compared against another copy, an unresolved V gene accounts for under half, and the cause of the remainder is not known. That table furnishes V, J and clone size, whereas the DNA furnished D and trimming. Here the sample has roughly 150,000 clones; roughly 90% occur a single time. The top ten constitute roughly 5.3% of the sample.

CDR1 and CDR2, per the germline V gene (reference sequence), are SEHNR and FQNEAQ. The CDR3 has 14 amino acids, counting the end cysteine and phenylalanine. The entry retains the CDR3 DNA only, 42 bases that are in frame from base 1. The trim is 6 bases for V and 7 bases for J, with a gap of 13 bases between the germline ends. This receptor was identified in a young man with COVID-19, enrolled during active disease. The V and J genes are TRBV7-9 and TRBJ1-6, with a weak D call of TRBD1 (6 bases match). Sequenced sample: peripheral blood. The DNA reads TGTGCCAGCAGGCCCACAGGGTACAATTCACCCCTCCACTTT. It codes for CASRPTGYNSPLHF. With the rest looked up from the reference TRBV7-9 and TRBJ1-6 genes rather than sequenced, the full variable domain is DTGVSQNPRHKITKRGQNVTFRCDPISEHNRLYWYRQTLGQGPEFLTYFQNEAQLEKSRLLSDRFSAERPKGSFSTLEIQRTEQGDSAMYLCASRPTGYNSPLHFGNGTRLTVT.